This TCR beta chain was captured in a study of T cell responses to AZD1222 COVID-19 vaccine. Study-wide results and caveats: The study found vaccine-associated CD4 TCRs spanning spike, dominant at 160-218 and 743-854. The repertoires were collected only after the peak T cell response. Seropositive at baseline were only six or seven AZD1222 recipients. Following two doses of AZD1222, Spike-specific TCR breadth and depth rose.

Sequencing was performed with immunoSEQ multiplex PCR; in TCRdb, only in-frame clones are kept and a portion is missing. The sample has roughly 80,000 clones; around 89% are singletons. CDR1 and CDR2 (germline): LGHNA, YSLEER. This CDR3 contains 15 residues. The V segment lost 1 base and the J segment 3 bases; nucleotides outside the gene matches: 1. The sample holds a few counts of this clone. The antigen is unknown. The chain couples TRBV4-3 to TRBJ1-3, with TRBD1 matching over 9 bases. The receptor was derived from an adult in good health. Sequenced here: peripheral blood, sampled on day 0 of MenACWY control vaccination. CDR3 sequence: CASSQGTGVGNTIYF. DNA of the CDR3: TGCGCCAGCAGCCAAGGGACAGGGGTTGGAAACACCATATATTTT.